These 13 T cell receptor beta chains originate from one sample sequenced in a study of preoperative IRX-2 immunotherapy in early breast cancer. As for treatment: preoperative locoregional IRX-2 cytokine immunotherapy. The table came from immunoSEQ multiplex PCR; TCRdb's copy has only in-frame clones and leaves some out. Among around 88,000 clones listed, roughly 85% were seen once. The source was tumor tissue, collected after IRX-2 immunotherapy. The origin of the receptors is a human donor with breast cancer.

The chain couples TRBV11-3 to TRBJ1-6; no clear D. Trimming removed 3 bases at V and 8 bases at J, with 14 bases between. Per the germline V gene, CDR1 is SGHNT and CDR2 is YENEEA. This CDR3 contains 15 residues. The CDR3 here is CASSLRQGGHSPLHF. The CDR3 DNA reads as TGTGCCAGCAGCTTGAGACARGGTGGCCATTCACCCCTCCACTTT.

This chain joins TRBV7-2 and TRBJ2-1; 8 bases are shared with TRBD2. The ends lost 3 bases at V and 6 bases at J; junction bases unmatched: 7. Germline V gives CDR1 SGHTA, CDR2 FQGNSA. There are 15 residues in the CDR3. As DNA, the CDR3 is TGTGCCAGCAGCTTCGGGACTAGAGGAGGCAATGAGCAGTTCTTC. Protein product: CASSFGTRGGNEQFF.

The chain joins TRBV28 to TRBJ1-5; 7 nucleotides agree with TRBD1. CDR1 and CDR2 from the germline V gene are MDHEN and SYDVKM. V was pared by 3 bases and J by 10 bases, with 12 bases of the junction left unmatched. The CDR3 extends over 15 amino acids. The CDR3 loop reads CASSFGDSGAEPQHF. In DNA form, the CDR3 reads TGTGCCAGCAGTTTCGGGGACAGTGGGGCCGAACCCCAGCATTTT.

CDR3 sequence reads: CAWNDPGRRINQPQHF. The CDR3 DNA is TGTGCCTGGAACGACCCGGGACGCAGGATCAATCAGCCCCAGCATTTT. The J gene is TRBJ1-5, the V gene TRBV30; maybe TRBD1 (5 bases). Germline assignment: CDR1 GTSNPN and CDR2 SVGIG (reference sequence). Trimming removed 4 bases at V and 3 bases at J, with 19 bases between. CDR3 length equals 16 residues. The variable domain in full, completed from reference TRBV30 and TRBJ1-5, reads SQTIHQWPATLVQPVGSPLSLECTVEGTSNPNLYWYRQAAGRGLQLLFYSVGIGQISSEVPQNLSASRPQDRQFILSSKKLLLSDSGFYLCAWNDPGRRINQPQHFGDGTRLSIL.

The chain links TRBV28 to TRBJ1-2, with 7 bases fitting TRBD1. Germline trimming cut 5 bases from V and 8 bases from J; bases unmatched to any gene: 5. This CDR3 has 12 amino acids. In germline, CDR1 is MDHEN, CDR2 SYDVKM. The DNA for the CDR3 is TGTGCCAGCAGTGCCGGGACAGTCGGCTACACCTTC. Amino acids: CASSAGTVGYTF.

The chain couples TRBV5-1 to TRBJ2-1; 7 nucleotides agree with TRBD2. Germline loops: CDR1 SGHRS, CDR2 YFSETQ. The CDR3 loop spans 14 amino acids. V lost 0 bases, J lost 7 bases, and 4 bases stayed unmatched. CDR3 sequence: CASSLEGLSNEQFF. The CDR3 region has the DNA TGCGCCAGCAGCTTGGAGGGACTATCTAATGAGCAGTTCTTC.

The V gene is TRBV10-3, the J gene TRBJ2-2; D is possibly TRBD2 (6 bases). The CDR3 loop spans 13 amino acids. V was pared by 0 bases and J by 7 bases, with 6 bases between. CDR1 ENHRY and CDR2 SYGVKD come from the germline V gene. The CDR3 bases are TGTGCCATCAGTGAGTCGGAGGGCGGGGAGCTGTTTTTT. Encoded protein: CAISESEGGELFF.

The CDR3 region has the DNA TGCGCCAGCAGCTCCGGACAGAGCAACTATGGCTACACCTTC. It specifies CASSSGQSNYGYTF. The V gene is TRBV5-1, the J gene TRBJ1-2; TRBD1 might be the D (6 bases). Germline CDR1 and CDR2: SGHRS and YFSETQ. V lost 3 bases and J lost 2, with 11 bases in between. The CDR3 runs 14 residues.

CDR3 nucleotide sequence: TGTGCCTGGGACTCCGGGACCTACGAGCAGTACTTC. Protein: CAWDSGTYEQYF. This sequence joins TRBV30 and TRBJ2-7, with D possibly TRBD2 on 5 matching bases. V dropped 5 bases and J dropped 2 bases, with 10 bases sitting between them. CDR3 length equals 12 residues. Germline V lookup: CDR1 GTSNPN, CDR2 SVGIG (reference sequence).

This chain uses TRBV19 with TRBJ1-1; 9 bases match TRBD1. Germline assignment: CDR1 LNHDA and CDR2 SQIVND (reference sequence). V shed 7 bases and J 5 bases; nucleotides not matched to a gene: 11. There are 15 residues in the CDR3. The CDR3 DNA sequence: TGTGCCAGTACCAAAGCCGGGACAGGGTATACTGAAGCTTTCTTT. This gives the protein CASTKAGTGYTEAFF.

This rearrangement joins TRBV10-2 to TRBJ2-5; 12 nucleotides match TRBD2. Germline V lookup: CDR1 WSHSY, CDR2 SAAADI. The length of the CDR3 is 15 residues. V lost 5 bases to trimming and J lost 4 bases; unmatched junction nucleotides: 5. In nucleotides, the CDR3 is TGCGCCAGCAGTTCTAGCGGGGGGGCCGGAGAGACCCAGTACTTC. This encodes CASSSSGGAGETQYF.

The chain has TRBV11-3 and TRBJ2-6; D perhaps matches TRBD1 (5 bases). The germline V gene encodes CDR1 SGHNT and CDR2 YENEEA. This CDR3 is 17 amino acids long. The V gene lost 3 bases and the J gene lost 0 bases, with 12 bases spanning the gap. The CDR3 nucleotides read TGTGCCAGCAGCTTTGGTGCAAGGGGCTCTGGGGCCAACGTCCTGACTTTC. Residues: CASSFGARGSGANVLTF. The full variable domain, its missing parts supplied by reference TRBV11-3 and TRBJ2-6, is EAGVVQSPRYKIIEKKQPVAFWCNPISGHNTLYWYLQNLGQGPELLIRYENEEAVDDSQLPKDRFSAERLKGVDSTLKIQPAELGDSAVYLCASSFGARGSGANVLTFGAGSRLTVL.

DNA for the CDR3: TGTGCCTGGAGTGTACAGGCGGGCGATCAGCCCCAGCATTTT. Amino acid sequence: CAWSVQAGDQPQHF. The gene calls are TRBV30 and TRBJ1-5, with D possibly being TRBD1 (5 bases). CDR3 size: 14 residues. V shed 0 bases and J shed 5 bases, with 11 bases lying between them. Germline V CDR1 and CDR2: GTSNPN, SVGIG (reference sequence).